Listed below are T cell receptor beta chains from one sample, sequenced in a study of kidney transplant recipient with SARS-CoV-2 infection. TCRdb passed the reads through MiXCR, listing each CDR3 protein once. Among 250,000 or so distinct CDR3 sequences listed, around 30% were seen once. Specimen: a blood sample, collected at baseline and on roughly day 110 from a kidney transplant recipient. Every receptor here comes from a male patient between 25 and 39 years old who had COVID-19 and was a kidney transplant recipient. A subset of T cells may come from the graft donor. Each CDR3 is given with its conserved first and last residue. D genes are given only for firm matches. For some rows the clone size is stated as once, few or many, or as a class when expanded; others skip it.

D gene,CDR3 length,V gene,J gene,clone size,CDR3 protein,CDR3 DNA
TRBD2,15,TRBV20-1,TRBJ2-3,NA,CSARDVGGSVDTQYF,TGCAGTGCTAGAGATGTGGGCGGGAGTGTGGATACGCAGTATTTT
TRBD2,14,TRBV5-1,TRBJ2-7,many,CASSLRLASYEQYF,TGCGCCAGCAGCTTGAGACTAGCGTCCTACGAGCAGTACTTC
TRBD2,19,TRBV7-6,TRBJ2-3,NA,CASSFHERQIAGGTDTQYF,TGTGCCAGCAGCTTTCACGAACGCCAAATAGCGGGGGGCACAGATACGCAGTATTTT
NA,14,TRBV2,TRBJ2-3,few,CASLREYGTDTQYF,TGTGCCAGCCTTCGGGAGTACGGCACAGATACGCAGTATTTT
NA,14,TRBV30,TRBJ1-5,many,CAWSVGAGDQPQHF,TGTGCCTGGAGTGTCGGCGCGGGGGATCAGCCCCAGCATTTT
NA,14,TRBV19,TRBJ1-3,many,CASSVRPTGNTIYF,TGTGCCAGTAGTGTGCGACCCACCGGAAACACCATATATTTT
TRBD2,15,TRBV10-1,TRBJ2-2,many,CASGPGTTNTGELFF,TGCGCCAGCGGCCCCGGGACTACGAACACCGGGGAGCTGTTTTTT
TRBD2,19,TRBV11-3,TRBJ2-1,many,CASSFRGTSGRVGDYEQFF,TGTGCCAGCAGCTTTCGAGGGACTAGCGGGAGGGTGGGGGACTATGAGCAGTTCTTC
TRBD2,15,TRBV7-9,TRBJ2-7,many,CASSFGTSETYEQYF,TGTGCCAGCAGCTTCGGGACTAGCGAGACCTACGAGCAGTACTTC
TRBD1,15,TRBV5-4,TRBJ2-3,few,CASSKKDRRTDTQYF,TGTGCCAGCAGCAAAAAGGACAGGCGCACAGATACGCAGTATTTT
NA,16,TRBV9,TRBJ2-1,many,CASSPTTGRGYNEQFF,TGTGCCAGCAGCCCAACGACTGGTAGGGGCTACAATGAGCAGTTCTTC
NA,15,TRBV19,TRBJ1-3,many,CATKGAKGSGNTIYF,TGTGCCACCAAAGGAGCGAAAGGCTCTGGAAACACCATATATTTT
NA,17,TRBV6-5,TRBJ1-2,NA,CVSSQPDSMRKTYGYTF,TGTGTCAGCAGTCAGCCTGACTCTATGCGAAAGACCTATGGCTACACCTTC
NA,13,TRBV2,TRBJ2-7,many,CASRMGIPYEQYF,TGTGCCAGCAGGATGGGGATTCCCTACGAGCAGTACTTC
TRBD1,17,TRBV7-9,TRBJ2-1,many,CASSLAPSRTGDNEQFF,TGTGCCAGCAGCTTAGCCCCCTCTAGGACAGGGGACAATGAGCAGTTCTTC
NA,16,TRBV5-3,TRBJ1-2,many,CARQTRVVRKTYGYTF,TGTGCCAGACAGACGCGAGTGGTGAGAAAGACCTATGGCTACACCTTC
NA,16,TRBV20-1,TRBJ1-2,many,CSALHTLFRKTYGYTF,TGCAGTGCTTTGCATACGCTGTTTCGAAAGACCTATGGCTACACCTTC
TRBD1,15,TRBV7-3,TRBJ2-3,few,CASSRQGASTDTQYF,TGTGCCAGCAGCCGACAGGGGGCTAGCACAGATACGCAGTATTTT
TRBD1,14,TRBV18,TRBJ1-2,many,CASYSGTGSYGYTF,TGTGCCAGCTACTCCGGGACAGGGTCATATGGCTACACCTTC
NA,16,TRBV11-2,TRBJ2-7,many,CASSVRTAVLSYEQYF,TGTGCCAGCAGCGTGAGGACCGCAGTCCTCTCCTACGAGCAGTACTTC
TRBD2,15,TRBV25-1,TRBJ2-1,NA,CASSASGSPYNEQFF,TGTGCCAGCAGTGCCAGCGGGAGCCCATACAATGAGCAGTTCTTC
NA,12,TRBV29-1,TRBJ1-1,many,CSVVTVLTEAFF,TGCAGCGTTGTAACAGTCCTCACTGAAGCTTTCTTT
NA,17,TRBV12-3/TRBV12-4,TRBJ1-2,many,CASSHKHTAGKTYGYTF,TGTGCCAGCAGTCACAAACACACAGCAGGAAAGACCTATGGCTACACCTTC
NA,14,TRBV2,TRBJ2-1,NA,CASSARKGGGEQFF,TGCGCCAGCAGTGCTCGGAAGGGGGGCGGGGAGCAGTTCTTC
NA,14,TRBV2,TRBJ2-7,many,CASSVPRYPYEQYF,TGTGCCAGCAGCGTACCCCGGTACCCCTACGAGCAGTACTTC
TRBD1,13,TRBV5-1,TRBJ2-1,few,CASSSWDSNEQFF,TGCGCCAGCAGCTCTTGGGACAGCAATGAGCAGTTCTTC
NA,17,TRBV24-1,TRBJ1-2,many,CATSFVISTRKTYGYTF,TGTGCCACCAGTTTCGTGATTAGTACCAGAAAGACCTATGGCTACACCTTC
NA,13,TRBV6-5,TRBJ1-6,many,CASSWARNSPLHF,TGTGCCAGCAGTTGGGCCCGAAATTCACCCCTCCACTTT
NA,13,TRBV20-1,TRBJ2-7,many,CSALQGGPYEQYF,TGCAGTGCCCTCCAAGGGGGGCCCTACGAGCAGTACTTC
TRBD1,14,TRBV5-1,TRBJ1-1,many,CASSQDRGNTEAFF,TGTGCCAGCAGCCAAGACAGGGGGAACACTGAAGCTTTCTTT
NA,14,TRBV14,TRBJ2-3,many,CASSHRGSPDTQYF,TGTGCCAGCAGCCATCGGGGGAGCCCAGATACGCAGTATTTT
TRBD1,13,TRBV10-1,TRBJ2-5,many,CASSGGQQGTQYF,TGCGCCAGCAGTGGGGGACAGCAGGGGACCCAGTACTTC
NA,14,TRBV9,TRBJ2-2,many,CASSEAGRAGELFF,TGTGCCAGCAGCGAGGCGGGCCGAGCCGGGGAGCTGTTTTTT
NA,12,TRBV19,TRBJ1-1,many,CASRQGWTEAFF,TGTGCCAGTAGACAGGGTTGGACTGAAGCTTTCTTT
TRBD1,13,TRBV9,TRBJ1-1,NA,CANSAGQGTEAFF,TGTGCCAACAGCGCCGGACAGGGAACTGAAGCTTTCTTT
NA,16,TRBV9,TRBJ1-2,many,CASLHSYSRKTYGYTF,TGTGCCAGCCTGCATTCGTACTCAAGAAAGACCTATGGCTACACCTTC
TRBD2,15,TRBV7-9,TRBJ2-3,few,CASAAESGRTDTQYF,TGTGCCAGCGCCGCTGAGAGCGGGAGAACAGATACGCAGTATTTT
NA,18,TRBV3-1,TRBJ2-2,many,CASSRNIPISGLTGELFF,TGTGCCAGCAGCAGAAATATTCCCATTTCAGGCTTGACCGGGGAGCTGTTTTTT
NA,14,TRBV11-2,TRBJ1-3,many,CASSARDTRNTIYF,TGTGCCAGCAGCGCGCGGGACACCAGAAACACCATATATTTT
NA,12,TRBV19,TRBJ1-1,many,CASSIRNTEAFF,TGTGCCAGTAGTATTCGGAACACTGAAGCTTTCTTT
NA,17,TRBV10-1,TRBJ1-2,NA,CASSVIPRSRKTYGYTF,TGCGCCAGCAGTGTCATACCAAGATCGCGAAAGACCTATGGCTACACCTTC
NA,17,TRBV6-1,TRBJ1-2,many,CASSMDSSMRKTYGYTF,TGTGCCAGCAGTATGGACAGCTCTATGCGAAAGACCTATGGCTACACCTTC
TRBD2,18,TRBV11-2,TRBJ2-3,few,CASSSYSGRAGLRDTQYF,TGTGCCAGCAGCTCCTATAGCGGGAGGGCCGGGCTGCGCGATACGCAGTATTTT
NA,17,TRBV7-1,TRBJ1-2,many,CASSLHAHEGKTYGYTF,TGTGCCAGCAGCTTACACGCTCACGAGGGAAAGACCTATGGCTACACCTTC
NA,14,TRBV20-1,TRBJ1-5,many,CSARAVVGSQPQHF,TGCAGTGCTAGAGCTGTGGTGGGTAGTCAGCCCCAGCATTTT
TRBD1,15,TRBV11-2,TRBJ1-1,many,CASSPSRDRDLEAFF,TGTGCCAGCAGCCCGTCCCGGGACAGGGATCTTGAAGCTTTCTTT
NA,17,TRBV25-1,TRBJ1-2,many,CASSGLSELGKTYGYTF,TGTGCCAGCAGTGGTTTGTCAGAACTGGGAAAGACCTATGGCTACACCTTC
NA,17,TRBV15,TRBJ1-2,many,CATSWFVRCGKTYGYTF,TGTGCCACCAGCTGGTTTGTAAGGTGTGGAAAGACCTATGGCTACACCTTC
NA,17,TRBV3-1,TRBJ1-1,few,CASSWERPISIRTEAFF,TGTGCCAGCAGCTGGGAACGTCCCATTTCAATTCGCACTGAAGCTTTCTTT
NA,13,TRBV5-6,TRBJ2-1,few,CASSLVGLDEQFF,TGTGCCAGCAGCTTGGTAGGGCTCGATGAGCAGTTCTTC
NA,15,TRBV11-2,TRBJ2-3,many,CASSLPNPSKDTQYF,TGTGCCAGCAGCTTACCCAACCCTAGCAAGGATACGCAGTATTTT
NA,15,TRBV20-1,TRBJ2-3,NA,CSAIPGGGGTDTQYF,TGCAGTGCTATCCCGGGTGGGGGTGGCACAGATACGCAGTATTTT
NA,14,TRBV2,TRBJ2-2,NA,CASRRDGPTGERCF,TGTGCCAGCAGAAGGGACGGACCCACCGGGGAGCGGTGTTTT
NA,14,TRBV2,TRBJ2-1,NA,CASSPAGIYNEQFF,TGTGCCAGCAGTCCAGCAGGGATCTACAATGAGCAGTTCTTC